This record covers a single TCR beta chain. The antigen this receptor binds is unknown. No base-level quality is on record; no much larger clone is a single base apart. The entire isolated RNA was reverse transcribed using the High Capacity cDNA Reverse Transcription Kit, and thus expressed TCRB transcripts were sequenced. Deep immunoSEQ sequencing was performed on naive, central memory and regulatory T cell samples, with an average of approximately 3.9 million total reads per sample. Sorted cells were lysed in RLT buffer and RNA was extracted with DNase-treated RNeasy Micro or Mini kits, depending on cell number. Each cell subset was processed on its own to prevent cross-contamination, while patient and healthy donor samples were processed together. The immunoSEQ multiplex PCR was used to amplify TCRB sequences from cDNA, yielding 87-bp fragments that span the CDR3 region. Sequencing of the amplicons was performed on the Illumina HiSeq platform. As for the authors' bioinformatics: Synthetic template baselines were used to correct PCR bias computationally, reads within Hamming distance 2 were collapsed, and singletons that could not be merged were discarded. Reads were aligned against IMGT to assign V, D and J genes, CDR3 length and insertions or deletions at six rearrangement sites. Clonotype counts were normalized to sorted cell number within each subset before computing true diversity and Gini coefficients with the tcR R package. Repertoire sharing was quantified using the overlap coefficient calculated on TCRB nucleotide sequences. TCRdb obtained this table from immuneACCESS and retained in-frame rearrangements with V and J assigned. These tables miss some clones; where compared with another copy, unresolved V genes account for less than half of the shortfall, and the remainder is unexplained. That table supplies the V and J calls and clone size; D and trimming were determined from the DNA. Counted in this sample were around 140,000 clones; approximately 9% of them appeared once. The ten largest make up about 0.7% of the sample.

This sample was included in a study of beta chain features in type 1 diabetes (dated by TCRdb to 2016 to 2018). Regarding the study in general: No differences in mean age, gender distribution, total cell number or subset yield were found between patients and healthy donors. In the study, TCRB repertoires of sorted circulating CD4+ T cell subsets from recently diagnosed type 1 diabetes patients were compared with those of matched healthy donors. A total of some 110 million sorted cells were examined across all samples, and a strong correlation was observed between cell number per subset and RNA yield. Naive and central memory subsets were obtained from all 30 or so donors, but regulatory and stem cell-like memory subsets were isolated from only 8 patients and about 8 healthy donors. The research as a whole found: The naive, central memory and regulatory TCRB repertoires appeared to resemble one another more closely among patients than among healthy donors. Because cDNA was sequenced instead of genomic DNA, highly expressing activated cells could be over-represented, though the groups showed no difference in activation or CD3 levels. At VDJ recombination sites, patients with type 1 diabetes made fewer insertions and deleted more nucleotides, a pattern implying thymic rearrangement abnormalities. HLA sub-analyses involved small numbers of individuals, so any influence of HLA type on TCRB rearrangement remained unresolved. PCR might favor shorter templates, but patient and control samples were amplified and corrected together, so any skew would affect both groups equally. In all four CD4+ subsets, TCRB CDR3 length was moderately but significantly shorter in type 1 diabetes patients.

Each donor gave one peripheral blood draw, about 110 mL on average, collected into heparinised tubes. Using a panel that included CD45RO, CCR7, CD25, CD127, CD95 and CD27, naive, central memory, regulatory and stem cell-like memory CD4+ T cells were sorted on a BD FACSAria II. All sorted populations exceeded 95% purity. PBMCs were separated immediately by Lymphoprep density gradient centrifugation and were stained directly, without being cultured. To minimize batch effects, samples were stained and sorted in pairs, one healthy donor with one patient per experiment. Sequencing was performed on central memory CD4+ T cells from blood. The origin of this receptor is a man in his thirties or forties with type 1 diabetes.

The CDR3: CASSLPGFGYTF. The nucleotide sequence is given as TGTGCCAGCAGCTTACCGGGATTTGGCTACACCTTC. The chain is made from TRBV5-4 and TRBJ1-2; the D gene assignment is ambiguous. The junction carries 9 bases between V and J, which are trimmed by 2 bases and 7 bases respectively. From a lookup of the germline V gene (reference sequence), CDR1 and CDR2 are SGHNT and YYREEE. The CDR3 starts with the cysteine, ends with the phenylalanine, and has 12 residues. CDR3 DNA is the only sequence kept; it has 36 bases, read in frame from the first base. When the CDR3 is completed using the reference TRBV5-4 and TRBJ1-2 genes on either side, the full variable domain is ETGVTQSPTHLIKTRGQQVTLRCSSQSGHNTVSWYQQALGQGPQFIFQYYREEENGRGNFPPRFSGLQFPNYSSELNVNALELDDSALYLCASSLPGFGYTFGSGTRLTVV.